The clone carrying this T cell receptor (beta chain) was counted between two and nine times. Clinical histories supplied by participants themselves formed the basis of cohort assignment. Two negative PCRs, clearance, or symptom resolution had been documented for recovered Cohort 3 donors. Per the authors' pipeline: Estimation of nucleated cell counts was performed using reference gene primer amplification. Only in-frame clones appear in the TCRdb table, and some are missing; sequencing was by immunoSEQ multiplex PCR. The V and J calls and the clone size are those of that table, but D and trimming were determined from the DNA. The table records about 270,000 clones, approximately 90% of them present only once. Germline values: CDR1 SGHNT, CDR2 YYREEE (reference sequence). Trimming removed 4 bases from V and 7 bases from J; junction bases left unmatched: 3. CDR3 length: 12 amino acids. The data were obtained in a study of blood T cell repertoires in COVID-19. Across the study: Spain, Italy and the United States supplied samples that represented acute and convalescent COVID-19.

The sequencing sample was made of PBMCs or T cells enriched from blood (not recorded which). The rearrangement uses TRBV5-4 and TRBJ2-3; 7 bases map to TRBD2. The source is a woman aged 18-35 years who had recovered from COVID-19. CDR3 sequence reads: CASSPGGYTQYF. CDR3 coding DNA: TGTGCCAGCAGCCCGGGGGGATATACGCAGTATTTT.